Listed below are T cell receptor beta chains from one sample, sequenced in a study of response to subunit inactivated influenza vaccine. TCRdb reprocessed the RT-PCR reads via MiXCR and lists one record per CDR3 protein. This sample has over 450,000 distinct CDR3 sequences, with 10% to 15% found just once. The sample was PBMCs from blood, taken around seven weeks after vaccination. Receptors originate from a man in his fifties who received an inactivated influenza vaccine. Each CDR3 is given with its conserved first and last residue. The D gene is left open where the match is weak. Not all rows give a size; the values are once, few, many and, for expanded clones, a class.

size	J	D	V	CDR3	DNA
few	TRBJ2-1	TRBD1	TRBV11-2	CASRSFGQGDNEQFF	TGTGCCAGCCGTAGCTTCGGACAGGGGGACAATGAGCAGTTCTTC
many	TRBJ2-7	TRBD2	TRBV20-1	CSAREPSGYEQYF	TGCAGTGCTAGAGAACCTAGCGGCTACGAGCAGTACTTC
NA	TRBJ2-2	NA	TRBV6-5	CASSYSRQTTGELFF	TGTGCCAGCAGTTACTCCCGGCAGACCACCGGGGAGCTGTTTTTT
NA	TRBJ2-1	NA	TRBV12-3/TRBV12-4	CASSLPTGPNEQFF	TGTGCCAGCAGTTTACCGACAGGCCCCAATGAGCAGTTCTTC
few	TRBJ2-1	TRBD2	TRBV5-1	CASSKDSGKTYNEQFF	TGCGCCAGCAGCAAGGATAGCGGGAAGACCTACAATGAGCAGTTCTTC
NA	TRBJ2-7	TRBD1	TRBV5-1	CASSLVGQSSYEQYF	TGCGCCAGCAGCTTGGTGGGACAGAGCTCCTACGAGCAGTACTTC
few	TRBJ2-2	NA	TRBV6-5	CASSSLLESGELFF	TGTGCCAGCAGTTCCCTCCTTGAGAGCGGGGAGCTGTTTTTT
NA	TRBJ1-2	NA	TRBV7-9	CASSPQDGYTF	TGTGCCAGCAGCCCACAGGATGGCTACACCTTC
NA	TRBJ2-1	NA	TRBV15	CATPGPENNEQFF	TGTGCCACCCCCGGACCCGAAAACAATGAGCAGTTCTTC
many	TRBJ2-5	TRBD2	TRBV6-5	CASSLAGGPGETQYF	TGTGCCAGCAGTTTAGCGGGAGGGCCTGGTGAGACCCAGTACTTC
many	TRBJ1-4	NA	TRBV4-1	CASSQGRAGEKLFF	TGCGCCAGCAGCCAGGGTAGGGCTGGGGAAAAACTGTTTTTT
NA	TRBJ2-2	NA	TRBV20-1	CSGRRSITGELFF	TGCAGCGGCAGGAGATCCATCACCGGGGAGCTGTTTTTT
few	TRBJ2-7	TRBD1	TRBV7-2	CASSSKTGVVYEQYF	TGTGCCAGCAGCTCGAAGACAGGGGTGGTGTACGAGCAGTACTTC
few	TRBJ1-4	TRBD1	TRBV7-2	CASSFMRGTGEKLFF	TGTGCCAGCAGCTTCATGCGGGGGACAGGGGAAAAACTGTTTTTT
NA	TRBJ2-1	NA	TRBV24-1	CATSDHGTRLNEQFF	TGTGCCACCAGTGACCATGGAACTAGACTCAATGAGCAGTTCTTC
few	TRBJ1-6	NA	TRBV4-3	CASSQDTFTDSPLHF	TGCGCCAGCAGCCAAGACACCTTTACCGATTCACCCCTCCACTTT
NA	TRBJ1-1	NA	TRBV12-3/TRBV12-4	CASSLRQSNTEAFF	TGTGCCAGCAGTTTGAGGCAATCAAACACTGAAGCTTTCTTT
few	TRBJ2-5	NA	TRBV7-2	CASSPLGGGGSETQYF	TGTGCCAGCAGCCCACTCGGTGGGGGGGGCTCAGAGACCCAGTACTTC
few	TRBJ1-3	NA	TRBV12-3/TRBV12-4	CASSRNSGNTIYF	TGTGCCAGCAGCCGAAACTCTGGAAACACCATATATTTT
few	TRBJ1-2	NA	TRBV29-1	CSAPESGGYTF	TGCAGCGCCCCTGAGTCAGGTGGCTACACCTTC
many	TRBJ1-2	NA	TRBV12-3/TRBV12-4	CASSPGTAPTPNYGYTF	TGTGCCAGCAGTCCGGGGACCGCGCCCACACCTAACTATGGCTACACCTTC
few	TRBJ2-2	TRBD2	TRBV7-3	CASSLMSSGRTAGELFF	TGTGCCAGCAGCTTAATGTCTAGCGGGAGGACGGCCGGGGAGCTGTTTTTT
few	TRBJ2-2	NA	TRBV4-3	CASSQGAGLANTGELFF	TGCGCCAGCAGCCAAGGAGCGGGCTTGGCGAACACCGGGGAGCTGTTTTTT
NA	TRBJ2-3	NA	TRBV11-2	CASSLVGVRTDTQYF	TGTGCCAGCAGCTTGGTGGGGGTCCGCACAGATACGCAGTATTTT
NA	TRBJ2-5	NA	TRBV5-1	CASSLEGLTTGETQYF	TGCGCCAGCAGCTTGGAGGGACTCACGACGGGAGAGACCCAGTACTTC
many	TRBJ2-7	TRBD1	TRBV5-1	CASSLGQIYEQYF	TGCGCCAGCAGTTTGGGACAGATCTACGAGCAGTACTTC
few	TRBJ2-3	NA	TRBV5-1	CASSPGVVGTDTQYF	TGCGCCAGCAGCCCCGGGGTGGTGGGCACAGATACGCAGTATTTT
few	TRBJ2-5	NA	TRBV10-2	CASSYALETQYF	TGCGCCAGCAGTTATGCCCTAGAGACCCAGTACTTC
NA	TRBJ2-1	TRBD2	TRBV29-1	CSVVGLAEEQFF	TGCAGCGTTGTGGGTCTAGCGGAGGAGCAGTTCTTC
NA	TRBJ2-1	TRBD1	TRBV28	CASSPSLRGTGREQFF	TGTGCCAGCAGTCCCTCCCTCCGGGGGACAGGTCGTGAGCAGTTCTTC
many	TRBJ2-4	NA	TRBV28	CASSSASGAKNIQYF	TGTGCCAGCAGTTCGGCCAGCGGGGCCAAAAACATTCAGTACTTC
many	TRBJ2-5	TRBD1	TRBV15	CATSRSDRAQETQYF	TGTGCCACCAGCAGAAGCGACAGGGCCCAAGAGACCCAGTACTTC
NA	TRBJ2-7	NA	TRBV7-2	CASSPDRGSEQYF	TGTGCCAGCAGCCCAGACCGAGGATCCGAGCAGTACTTC
NA	TRBJ1-5	NA	TRBV23-1	CASSQRESNQPQHF	TGCGCCAGCAGTCAAAGAGAGAGCAATCAGCCCCAGCATTTT
few	TRBJ2-1	NA	TRBV20-1	CSARLGVNEQFF	TGCAGTGCTAGACTAGGGGTTAATGAGCAGTTCTTC
many	TRBJ1-6	TRBD1	TRBV12-3/TRBV12-4	CASSRDRGRSPLHF	TGTGCCAGCAGCCGGGACAGGGGTAGATCACCCCTCCACTTT
few	TRBJ2-1	TRBD2	TRBV24-1	CATSDFKTSGGPVGNEQFF	TGTGCCACCAGTGATTTTAAGACTAGCGGGGGCCCGGTAGGCAATGAGCAGTTCTTC
NA	TRBJ2-3	TRBD1	TRBV20-1	CTARDHQGAWGTDTQYF	TGCACTGCTAGAGATCACCAGGGGGCTTGGGGCACAGATACGCAGTATTTT
many	TRBJ1-2	NA	TRBV11-1	CASSLGGYGRRPGNYGYTF	TGTGCCAGCAGCTTAGGAGGGTATGGACGCCGTCCGGGGAACTATGGCTACACCTTC
few	TRBJ2-5	NA	TRBV5-1	CASSRTGSWETQYF	TGCGCCAGCAGCAGAACAGGGTCGTGGGAGACCCAGTACTTC
few	TRBJ2-7	NA	TRBV28	CASSFFSGIYEQYF	TGTGCCAGCAGTTTTTTTTCAGGGATCTACGAGCAGTACTTC
few	TRBJ2-1	NA	TRBV6-2/TRBV6-3	CASSYRERAPLNEQFF	TGTGCCAGCAGTTATCGCGAGCGGGCGCCCCTCAATGAGCAGTTCTTC
NA	TRBJ2-1	TRBD2	TRBV7-9	CASSLSGLASSYNEQFF	TGTGCCAGCAGCTTGTCGGGACTAGCGAGCTCCTACAATGAGCAGTTCTTC